This is a list of T cell receptor beta chains from one sample in a study of blood T cell repertoires in COVID-19. This table comes from immunoSEQ multiplex PCR, and its TCRdb copy is limited to in-frame clones, with some not included. The sample includes hundreds of thousands of clones, around nine tenths of them seen just once. The material sequenced was PBMCs or T cells enriched from blood (not recorded which). These TCRs come from a woman aged 55-69 years who had recovered from COVID-19. CDR3s include the opening cysteine and the closing phenylalanine or tryptophan. A D gene is named only where the DNA matches it firmly. Some rows have no size entry. The others give once, few or many, or a class for an expanded clone.

>TRBD1|TRBV19|TRBJ1-2|.
TGTGCCAGTATGAACAGGGGGCTTGTCTATGGCTACACCTTC
CASMNRGLVYGYTF
>.|TRBV5-1|TRBJ1-1|once
TGCGCCAGCAGCTTTGGGGGAGGAGGGAACACTGAAGCTTTCTTT
CASSFGGGGNTEAFF
>TRBD1|TRBV2|TRBJ1-5|.
TGTGCCAGCACCGGGACAGGGGGTGATCAGCCCCAGCATTTT
CASTGTGGDQPQHF
>TRBD1|TRBV4-1|TRBJ1-5|.
TGCGCCAGCAGCCAAGACCCGGGACAGGGGTGGAATCAGCCCCAGCATTTT
CASSQDPGQGWNQPQHF
>TRBD1|TRBV19|TRBJ1-2|once
TGTGCCAGTAGCCTCGGTAGGGGGCACTATGGCTACACCTTC
CASSLGRGHYGYTF
>.|TRBV18|TRBJ2-5|.
TGTGCCAGCTCAACACGCAGGGATCAAGAGACCCAGTACTTC
CASSTRRDQETQYF
>TRBD2|TRBV2|TRBJ2-4|.
TGTGCCAGCAGCGTCACCGGGACTAAGGACATTCAGTACTTC
CASSVTGTKDIQYF
>TRBD2|TRBV4-1|TRBJ2-1|.
TGCGCCAGCAGCCAAGCGGGGGGGCGTGTCAATGAGCAGTTCTTC
CASSQAGGRVNEQFF
>.|TRBV5-1|TRBJ1-6|.
TGCGCCAGCAGCTTGGCGGGGTACTCACCCCTCCACTTT
CASSLAGYSPLHF
>TRBD1|TRBV7-9|TRBJ2-1|.
TGTGCCAGCAGCCAATGGACAGGGGGTATAAACAATGAGCAGTTCTTC
CASSQWTGGINNEQFF
>TRBD1|TRBV28|TRBJ1-1|.
TGTGCCAGCAGTTCGACAGGGCGGACTGAAGCTTTCTTT
CASSSTGRTEAFF
>.|TRBV27|TRBJ2-1|.
TGTGCCAGCAGTCCGCTACCTCCGTATGATGAGCAGTTCTTC
CASSPLPPYDEQFF
>.|TRBV9|TRBJ2-3|.
TGTGCCAGCAGCGTAGTTGGCGGGGATAGAGATACGCAGTATTTT
CASSVVGGDRDTQYF
>.|TRBV2|TRBJ2-3|once
TGTGCCAGCAGTCCTAGTCGACAGGTTACTAGCACAGATACGCAGTATTTT
CASSPSRQVTSTDTQYF
>.|TRBV19|TRBJ1-1|.
TGTGCCAGTAGTATAGCGATTCGGGCTTTCTTT
CASSIAIRAFF
>.|TRBV5-8|TRBJ1-6|.
TGTGCCAGCAGCTTGAGAGGGAATCATTCACCCCTCCACTTT
CASSLRGNHSPLHF
>.|TRBV3-1/TRBV3-2|TRBJ2-6|.
TGTGCCAGCAGCCTGACACCAAGCTCTGGGGCCAACGTCCTGACTTTC
CASSLTPSSGANVLTF
>.|TRBV9|TRBJ1-4|.
TGTGCCAGCAGCTCCGGGGGGACTAATGAAAAACTGTTTTTT
CASSSGGTNEKLFF
>TRBD1|TRBV30|TRBJ1-2|.
TGTGCCTGGACCAGGGGGCGCGTCTATGGCTACACCTTC
CAWTRGRVYGYTF
>TRBD1|TRBV5-6|TRBJ2-5|once
TGTGCCAGCAGACCCGGACAGGGCGAAGACGAGGAGACCCAGTACTTC
CASRPGQGEDEETQYF
>TRBD1|TRBV24-1|TRBJ2-1|.
TGTGCCACCAGTGACCCAGGACAGGGATCGGATGAGCAGTTCTTC
CATSDPGQGSDEQFF
>.|TRBV3-1/TRBV3-2|TRBJ1-2|once
TGTGCCAGCAGCCCTGGAGGGGTAGGGTATGGCTACACCTTC
CASSPGGVGYGYTF
>TRBD1|TRBV7-9|TRBJ1-2|once
TGTGCCAGCAGCTTAGGGGGACAGTCATATGGCTACACCTTC
CASSLGGQSYGYTF
>.|TRBV11-3|TRBJ1-1|.
TGTGCCAGCAGCTCCGGGGGGTCAGCTGTCACCGAAGCTTTCTTT
CASSSGGSAVTEAFF
>TRBD1|TRBV19|TRBJ2-2|.
TGTGCCAGTAGCCGGGACAGGGATGCCGGGGAGCTGTTTTTT
CASSRDRDAGELFF
>.|TRBV6-5|TRBJ2-2|.
TGTGCCAGCCAGAATCAGGCGGGCGGGGAGCTGTTTTTT
CASQNQAGGELFF
>.|TRBV15|TRBJ2-5|.
TGTGCCACCAGCAGAGGACTATCGTACCAAGAGACCCAGTACTTC
CATSRGLSYQETQYF
>.|TRBV5-6|TRBJ2-1|.
TGTGCCAGCAGCTTGGCCAGGGGCGATCGTTCAGGCAATGAGCAGTTCTTC
CASSLARGDRSGNEQFF
>TRBD1|TRBV28|TRBJ1-2|.
TGTGCCAGCAGTTTCCGGGACAGCTCCATCTATGGCTACACCTTC
CASSFRDSSIYGYTF
>.|TRBV24-1|TRBJ2-1|.
TGTGCCACCGGCCTGGGGGGCGGGGGCAATGAGCAGTTCTTC
CATGLGGGGNEQFF
>TRBD2|TRBV2|TRBJ2-7|.
TGTGCCAGCAGCTCGGGACTAACCCCCGCCGAGCAGTACTTC
CASSSGLTPAEQYF
>.|TRBV20-1|TRBJ2-1|.
TGCAGTGCTAGAGGAGCCTATGAGCAGTTCTTC
CSARGAYEQFF
>.|TRBV5-6|TRBJ1-3|few
TGTGCCAGCAGCTTGGTGGCAGGATCTGGAAACACCATATATTTT
CASSLVAGSGNTIYF
>.|TRBV29-1|TRBJ2-7|.
TGCAGCGTTGATAAGGGAGGTGCGGAGCAGTACTTC
CSVDKGGAEQYF
>TRBD1|TRBV5-1|TRBJ2-2|.
TGCGCCAGCAGCCAGGGGGAGACGAACACCGGGGAGCTGTTTTTT
CASSQGETNTGELFF
>.|TRBV5-1|TRBJ1-5|.
TGCGCCAGCAGCAAGGGGCATCTGGAGCCCCAGCATTTT
CASSKGHLEPQHF
>TRBD2|TRBV11-2|TRBJ2-1|.
TGTGCCAGCAGAAGACTAGCGAATGAGCAGTTCTTC
CASRRLANEQFF
>.|TRBV27|TRBJ1-2|.
TGTGCCAGCAGTTCGGGACTCCAGGGCTATGGCTACACCTTC
CASSSGLQGYGYTF
>.|TRBV24-1|TRBJ1-2|few
TGTGCCACCAGTGATTGGGGCGGCTACACCTTC
CATSDWGGYTF
>.|TRBV3-1/TRBV3-2|TRBJ1-3|.
TGTGCCAGCAGCCAGGGCCGGGGAAACACCATATATTTT
CASSQGRGNTIYF
>.|TRBV11-2|TRBJ2-7|.
TGTGCCAGCAGCTTGCGGGTACGGGACTTACCTACGAAGCAGTACTTC
CASSLRVRDLPTKQYF
>TRBD1|TRBV18|TRBJ1-2|.
TGTGCCAGCTCACGAGATAGTGGGGACAGCTATGGCTACACCTTC
CASSRDSGDSYGYTF
>.|TRBV7-8|TRBJ1-4|once
TGTGCCAGCAGCTTATTAGGGGGGGGCCGTAATGAAAAACTGTTTTTT
CASSLLGGGRNEKLFF
>.|TRBV10-2|TRBJ1-1|once
TGCGCCAGCAGTGAGAAACAGAAGAACACTGAAGCTTTCTTT
CASSEKQKNTEAFF
>.|TRBV28|TRBJ1-6|.
TGTGCCAGCAGTTTTTTCATGGCAGTTAATATTAATTCACCCCTCCACTTT
CASSFFMAVNINSPLHF
>.|TRBV29-1|TRBJ2-2|.
TGCAGCGTTGAGGGGGGTGGTGGCACCGGGGAGCTGTTTTTT
CSVEGGGGTGELFF
>.|TRBV24-1|TRBJ1-5|.
TGTGCCACCAGTGGAAGCAAAAATCAGCCCCAGCATTTT
CATSGSKNQPQHF
>TRBD1|TRBV5-1|TRBJ2-5|.
TGCGCCAGCAGCCCTGCGGGACAGGGAAAAGAGACCCAGTACTTC
CASSPAGQGKETQYF
>TRBD2|TRBV4-1|TRBJ2-1|.
TGCGCCAGCAGCCAAGATCTAGCGGGGGGTTACAATGAGCAGTTCTTC
CASSQDLAGGYNEQFF
>.|TRBV6-5|TRBJ2-5|.
TGTGCCAGCAGTTACTCGATCAGCCAAGAGACCCAGTACTTC
CASSYSISQETQYF
>.|TRBV30|TRBJ1-2|.
TGTGCCTGGAGTCCGAAAGCCGGGCCCCTTGGGGGGGGCTACACCTTC
CAWSPKAGPLGGGYTF
>TRBD1|TRBV6-5|TRBJ2-5|.
TGTGCCAGCAGTTCACGACAGGGAGAAGAGACCCAGTACTTC
CASSSRQGEETQYF